This T cell receptor beta chain was recorded in a study of T cells in Graves' hyperthyroidism and ophthalmopathy. Whole-study results and caveats: Most expanded thyroid clonotypes above 0.001 recurred in blood.

This clonotype was seen only a few times. The antigen remains unidentified. V was shortened by 5 bases and J by 0 bases, with 11 bases between the two germline ends. This CDR3 is built from 14 residues. Germline-derived CDR1 and CDR2 are LNHDA and SQIVND (reference sequence). What was amplified from RNA transcripts were TCR beta CDR3 regions. During a first-round RT-PCR of the TCR CDR3, the HTBI primer set was used. MiXCR was run by TCRdb on the multiplex PCR reads, yielding one entry per CDR3 protein. The top ten clones hold over 25% of a sample with 250,000 to 300,000 distinct CDR3 sequences, 13% to 15% of them seen once.

The sequencing input was blood. The TCR sequence derives from a woman between 45 and 65 years old with Graves' hyperthyroidism that later progressed to Graves' ophthalmopathy. This chain links TRBV19 with TRBJ2-7; D call uncertain. CDR3 residues: CASSEWASSYEQYF. CDR3 nucleotide sequence: TGTGCCAGTAGTGAGTGGGCGAGCTCCTACGAGCAGTACTTC.